This T cell receptor beta chain was identified during a study of a mutant IDH1 vaccine in newly diagnosed glioma. As to time point: week 11, during vaccination. The vaccine gave 300 ug of a 20-mer mutant IDH1 peptide subcutaneously per dose. Data came from immunoSEQ multiplex PCR; TCRdb stores just in-frame clones and leaves some out. The table records about 64,000 clones, approximately 84% of them present only once. V shed 2 bases and J shed 2 bases, with 11 bases lying between them. The V gene's germline CDR1 is MGHRA and CDR2 YSYEKL. The CDR3 is made up of 15 amino acids. Comments on this clone: Its target is not known.

This material consisted of PBMCs, taken from a glioma patient whose treatment included an IDH1 peptide vaccine. The TCR originated in a woman between 45 and 60 years old with glioma. The chain is built from TRBV4-1 and TRBJ2-3; maybe TRBD1 (5 bases). The CDR3: CASSQQGANTDTQYF. The DNA of the CDR3 is TGCGCCAGCAGCCAACAGGGCGCGAACACAGATACGCAGTATTTT.